This T cell receptor (beta chain) appears in the sequencing data of a study of cytomegalovirus exposure and HLA in healthy donors. Study in general: A subsequent analysis reported that the 100 to 150 validation repertoires were produced on the same platform that had also been used for the 600 to 800 first-cohort repertoires.

Method: immunoSEQ multiplex PCR; TCRdb's copy keeps in-frame clones and lacks some. The profile shows under 200,000 clones, around 96% of them singletons. Broader study findings: Across donors, most TCRs were seen rarely, yet some public ones were widespread. Among TCR beta chains, those listed as cytomegalovirus-associated numbered more than 150. A subsequent analysis found that TCR clusters from the first cohort also tended to co-occur in the approximately 120 validation repertoires, with under 95% of cluster scores above 0.

In germline, CDR1 is MNHEY, CDR2 SMNVEV (reference sequence). The trim removed 3 bases at V and 7 bases at J, leaving 9 bases unmatched. The CDR3 has 16 residues. This clone was counted a few times. Its specificity is unknown. This TCR came from a woman under 30 in good health and CMV-seronegative. The sequenced sample was PBMCs. The V gene is TRBV27, the J gene TRBJ1-6, with 7 bases lining up with TRBD1. The CDR3 loop is CASSFGGQTGNSPLHF. CDR3 nucleotides: TGTGCCAGCAGTTTTGGGGGACAGACAGGGAATTCACCCCTCCACTTT.